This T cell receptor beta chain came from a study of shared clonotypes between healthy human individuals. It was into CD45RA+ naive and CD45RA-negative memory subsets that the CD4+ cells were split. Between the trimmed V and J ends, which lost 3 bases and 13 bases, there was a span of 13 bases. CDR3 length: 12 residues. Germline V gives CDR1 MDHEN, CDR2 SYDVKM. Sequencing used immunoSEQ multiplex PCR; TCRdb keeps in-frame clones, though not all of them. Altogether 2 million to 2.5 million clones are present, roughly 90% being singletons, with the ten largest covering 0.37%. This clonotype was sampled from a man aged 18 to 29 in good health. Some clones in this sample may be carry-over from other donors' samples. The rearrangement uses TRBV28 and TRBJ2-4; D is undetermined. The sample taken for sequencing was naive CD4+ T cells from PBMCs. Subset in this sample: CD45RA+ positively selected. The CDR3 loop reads CASSFRIGLQYF. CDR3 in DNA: TGTGCCAGCAGTTTTCGGATCGGCCTACAGTACTTC. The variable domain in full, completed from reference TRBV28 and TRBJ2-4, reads DVKVTQSSRYLVKRTGEKVFLECVQDMDHENMFWYRQDPGLGLRLIYFSYDVKMKEKGDIPEGYSVSREKKERFSLILESASTNQTSMYLCASSFRIGLQYFGAGTRLSVL.